The source of this T cell receptor beta chain is a study of long-term antiretroviral therapy in people with HIV. A remark on this clone: Its target is not known.

immunoSEQ v3.0 was run at survey level. Sequencing was intended to reach about 40,000-50,000 T-cell genomes per sample. TCRdb's table, derived via immunoSEQ multiplex PCR, lists solely in-frame clones and lacks some. There are fewer than 35,000 clones in the sample; around four fifths occur only once, and 6.5% to 9.5% lies in the top ten. Study-wide results and caveats: Clones showing expansion before ART dominated the repertoire at all time points. Diversity remained lower than transplant donor controls, even though it increased after ART.

Trimming removed 3 bases at V and 0 bases at J, with 15 bases between. CDR3 length: 17 amino acids. Germline V CDR1 and CDR2: KGHSH, LQKENI. Each HIV-infected participant was given treatment in the United States. Sequenced here: unsorted PBMCs, sampled 0.4 years before starting antiretroviral therapy. The TCR originated in a man between 18 and 35 years old with HIV. The genes are TRBV18 and TRBJ2-1; the D is unclear. The CDR3 coding sequence is TGTGCCAGCTCACCGTTCGTTGGAGCGAACTCCTACAATGAGCAGTTCTTC. It is translated as CASSPFVGANSYNEQFF.